Listed below are T cell receptor beta chains from one sample, sequenced in a study of blood T cell repertoires in COVID-19. Sequenced by immunoSEQ multiplex PCR; TCRdb stores in-frame clones only, minus some. The repertoire includes over 85,000 clones, 70% to 90% of them detected once, and around 4.3% sits in the top ten. The specimen sequenced was peripheral blood. These receptors all stem from a human donor with COVID-19, enrolled during active disease. The donor label of this sample is uncertain. CDR3s include the opening cysteine and the closing phenylalanine or tryptophan. D genes are given only for firm matches. A clone size is listed for some rows: how often the clone was seen (once, few, many), or a class if it is expanded.

V: TRBV5-1
length: 14
size: NA
J: TRBJ2-7
D: TRBD1
DNA: TGCGCCAGCAGCTCGGGACAGGGGGCAGACGAGCAGTACTTC
CDR3: CASSSGQGADEQYF

V: TRBV3-1/TRBV3-2
length: 16
size: NA
J: TRBJ1-2
D: TRBD1
DNA: TGTGCCAGCAGCCAAGAATATGGAGGGGGCAACTATGGCTACACCTTC
CDR3: CASSQEYGGGNYGYTF

V: TRBV5-5
length: 14
size: NA
J: TRBJ1-6
D: NA
DNA: TGTGCCAGCAGCTTGGAAGCTGGGGCTTTTGCCCTCCACTTT
CDR3: CASSLEAGAFALHF

V: TRBV10-3
length: 15
size: NA
J: TRBJ1-5
D: TRBD1
DNA: TGTGCCATCAGGGGACAGAAATATAGCAATCAGCCCCAGCATTTT
CDR3: CAIRGQKYSNQPQHF

V: TRBV5-4
length: 16
size: once
J: TRBJ2-5
D: TRBD2
DNA: TGTGCCAGCAGCGCAGGACTAGCGGGACCGGGAGAGACCCAGTACTTC
CDR3: CASSAGLAGPGETQYF

V: TRBV4-2
length: 15
size: NA
J: TRBJ2-7
D: TRBD2
DNA: TGTGCCAGCAGCCAAGAACTAGCGGGGTCCTACGAGCAGTACTTC
CDR3: CASSQELAGSYEQYF

V: TRBV28
length: 16
size: NA
J: TRBJ2-2
D: TRBD1
DNA: TGTGCCAGCAGTTTAACCGGGACAGGGGATGACGGGGAGCTGTTTTTT
CDR3: CASSLTGTGDDGELFF

V: TRBV28
length: 12
size: NA
J: TRBJ1-5
D: NA
DNA: TGTGCCAGCACCCAGGGCAATCAGCCCCAGCATTTT
CDR3: CASTQGNQPQHF

V: TRBV28
length: 15
size: NA
J: TRBJ1-1
D: NA
DNA: TGTGCCAGCAGTCCTCCGGGGGAGTTGAACACTGAAGCTTTCTTT
CDR3: CASSPPGELNTEAFF

V: TRBV7-9
length: 11
size: NA
J: TRBJ2-7
D: NA
DNA: TGTGCCAGCAGCTCGTCCGACGAGCAGTACTTC
CDR3: CASSSSDEQYF

V: TRBV18
length: 12
size: NA
J: TRBJ1-2
D: NA
DNA: TGTGCCAGCTCACCGAGCCAGGGTGGCTACACCTTC
CDR3: CASSPSQGGYTF